What follows are 18 T cell receptor beta chains derived from one specimen sequenced in a study of response to subunit inactivated influenza vaccine. TCRdb itself ran the RT-PCR reads through MiXCR, one entry per CDR3 protein. The profile shows roughly 650,000 distinct CDR3 sequences, 15% to 17% of them singletons. The sample here was PBMCs from blood, taken 11 to 12 days after vaccination. The receptor set was obtained from a man in his forties or fifties who received an inactivated influenza vaccine.

Remarks on this clonotype: At one boundary the junction diverges from the germline segment, which might be a read error. V and J are TRBV6-5 and TRBJ1-2; D gene uncertain. From germline, CDR1 is MNHEY and CDR2 SVGAGI. The CDR3 contains 15 residues. The CDR3 coding sequence is TGTGCCAGCAGTGACTCGACAAAGAGGAACTATGGCTACACCTTC. Protein product: CASSDSTKRNYGYTF.

V and J are TRBV6-2 or TRBV6-3 and TRBJ1-1, with 7 bases identical to TRBD1. V lost 5 bases to trimming and J lost 5 bases; unmatched junction nucleotides: 8. Germline values: CDR1 MNHEY, CDR2 SVGEGT. The CDR3 runs 14 residues. The chain's CDR3 is CASSRRQGGTEAFF. DNA for the CDR3: TGTGCCAGCAGTCGGAGACAGGGAGGGACTGAAGCTTTCTTT.

As concerns this clonotype: This could be a read error, since a much larger clone is one nucleotide away. The CDR3 sequence: CASSLANSGANVLTF. For the CDR3, the DNA is TGCGCCAGCAGCTTGGCCAACTCTGGGGCCAACGTCCTGACTTTC. The chain uses TRBV5-1 and TRBJ2-6; D unclear. The CDR3 runs 15 residues. Per the germline V gene, CDR1 is SGHRS and CDR2 is YFSETQ. V lost 0 bases and J lost 0, with 4 bases in between.

This clonotype appeared a few times. This rearrangement joins TRBV7-9 to TRBJ2-2, with a tentative D call TRBD2 (6 bases). Germline values: CDR1 SEHNR, CDR2 FQNEAQ (reference sequence). V lost 5 bases and J lost 2, with 18 bases in between. The CDR3 spans 17 residues. This chain's CDR3 is CASSLRRDRPNTGELFF. The CDR3 bases are TGTGCCAGCAGCCTGAGGCGGGACCGCCCAAACACCGGGGAGCTGTTTTTT.

This clonotype was picked up many times. The chain employs TRBV6-1 and TRBJ2-5, with 7 bases identical to TRBD1. CDR3 size: 15 residues. V shed 6 bases and J 1 base; nucleotides not matched to a gene: 8. Germline V lookup: CDR1 MNHNS, CDR2 SASEGT. The CDR3 loop is CASRTGTASQETQYF. CDR3 in DNA: TGTGCCAGCAGAACTGGGACAGCTTCCCAAGAGACCCAGTACTTC.

In its sample, this clonotype was seen a few times. This sequence joins TRBV6-1 and TRBJ2-7, with 7 bases matching TRBD1. V shed 3 bases, J shed 10 bases, and the junction held 9 bases outside the gene matches. Germline V gene lookup returns CDR1 MNHNS and CDR2 SASEGT. This CDR3 is built from 13 residues. In DNA form, the CDR3 reads TGTGCCAGCAGTGATTTCGGGACAGCCAATCAGTACTTC. Protein sequence: CASSDFGTANQYF.

The table lists this clonotype with a few counts. The CDR3 sequence: CSAPRTGEKQYF. The DNA for the CDR3 is TGCAGTGCTCCCAGGACAGGGGAGAAGCAGTACTTC. V gene TRBV20-1 combines with J gene TRBJ2-7; 9 bases align to TRBD1. J gave up 8 bases and V 5 bases, and 7 bases lay outside the gene matches. The CDR3 is 12 residues long. The germline CDR1 and CDR2 sequences are DFQATT and SNEGSKA (reference sequence).

The chain is built from TRBV3-1 and TRBJ1-6; D gene ambiguous. CDR3 length: 16 amino acids. The germline V gene has CDR1 LGHDT and CDR2 YNNKEL (reference sequence). The ends were cut back, 0 bases at V and 7 bases at J, with 13 bases in the middle. Here the CDR3 reads CASSQDQVGSNSPLHF. The CDR3, as DNA: TGTGCCAGCAGCCAAGATCAAGTGGGTTCGAATTCACCCCTCCACTTT.

This clonotype was counted only a few times. J is TRBJ1-5 and V is TRBV28; D call uncertain. The germline gives CDR1 MDHEN, CDR2 SYDVKM. The length of the CDR3 is 15 residues. V lost 1 base and J lost 3, with 10 bases in between. In DNA, the CDR3 is TGTGCCAGCAGTTTATTTCCGGGTTACAATCAGCCCCAGCATTTT. Translated: CASSLFPGYNQPQHF.

The rearrangement joins TRBV12-3 or TRBV12-4 to TRBJ2-7; maybe TRBD2 (6 bases). The V end was cut by 6 bases, the J end by 5 bases, with 17 bases between. The CDR3 contains 14 residues. The CDR3 region is CASSYGTPYHEQYF. CDR3 DNA sequence: TGTGCCAGCAGCTACGGGACTCCGTACCACGAGCAGTACTTC.

Comments on this clonotype: Its ends do not fully match the called genes, so a read error is possible. The CDR3 DNA reads TGTGCCCGGAGTGAGGGACCCTACGAGCAGTACTTC. Translating gives CARSEGPYEQYF. The J gene is TRBJ2-7, the V gene TRBV30; D may correspond to TRBD1 or TRBD2 (5 bases each). The CDR3 length is 12 residues. Per germline, CDR1 GTSNPN and CDR2 SVGIG (reference sequence).

V usage is TRBV9 and J usage is TRBJ2-1; possibly TRBD1 or TRBD2 for D (6 bases each). The CDR3 length is 13 residues. Trimming stripped 3 bases from V and 10 bases from J, with 14 bases between. Germline CDR1 reads SGDLS; CDR2 reads YYNGEE. CDR3 sequence reads: CASSGLTRGEQFF. In DNA, the CDR3 is TGTGCCAGCAGCGGGCTGACTAGGGGGGAGCAGTTCTTC.

This clonotype was seen a few times. This sequence joins TRBV18 and TRBJ2-3, with unresolved D. Germline V lookup: CDR1 KGHSH, CDR2 LQKENI. The CDR3 runs 15 residues. V gave up 0 bases and J gave up 6 bases, with 13 bases separating them. CDR3 sequence (DNA): TGTGCCAGCTCACCACCGGGTCTCTTTCAGGATACGCAGTATTTT. This codes for CASSPPGLFQDTQYF.

This clonotype was picked up a small number of times. This chain connects TRBV28 to TRBJ1-5; 7 nucleotides match TRBD1. J was trimmed by 9 bases and V by 6 bases; bases with no gene match: 5. Germline V gene lookup returns CDR1 MDHEN and CDR2 SYDVKM. The CDR3 is 12 amino acids. In DNA form, the CDR3 reads TGTGCCAGCAGACCAGGGGGGGCGCCCCAGCATTTT. This codes for CASRPGGAPQHF.

Here the CDR3 DNA reads TGTGCCAGCAGTGCTACAGGGGACGAGCAGTACTTC. This codes for CASSATGDEQYF. The chain employs TRBV28 and TRBJ2-7, with 7 bases fitting TRBD1. V was clipped by 5 bases and J by 5 bases; unmatched bases: 3. Germline-derived CDR1 and CDR2 are MDHEN and SYDVKM. This CDR3 comprises 12 residues.

The chain combines TRBV21-1 with TRBJ2-5; no check of the table's D call, TRBD1, against the DNA was made. TRBV21-1 constitutes a pseudogene. The CDR3 sequence is 19 residues long. The CDR3 loop is CASSKRGGNGAPYQETQYF. DNA of the CDR3: TGTGCCAGCAGCAAAAGGGGGGGGAATGGGGCCCCCTACCAAGAGACCCAGTACTTC.

The chain uses TRBV19 and TRBJ1-2; TRBD1 is a possible D gene (5 bases). The CDR3 loop spans 15 amino acids. The V gene's germline CDR1 is LNHDA and CDR2 SQIVND (reference sequence). Trimming pared 4 bases from V and 0 bases from J, leaving 12 bases between. CDR3 bases: TGTGCCAGTAGTAGCCAGGGCCGAGCTAACTATGGCTACACCTTC. Protein product: CASSSQGRANYGYTF.

The genes are TRBV6-5 and TRBJ2-1; 7 bases are a match to TRBD1. The V segment lost 0 bases and the J segment 7 bases; nucleotides outside the gene matches: 6. Germline CDR1 MNHEY, CDR2 SVGAGI. The CDR3 length is 15 residues. The CDR3 spells CASSYSSTGVNEQFF. In DNA form, the CDR3 reads TGTGCCAGCAGTTACTCCAGTACAGGGGTGAATGAGCAGTTCTTC.